A selection of T cell receptor beta chains follows, all from one sample in a study of regulatory T cells in long-lasting Graves disease. TCRdb called the multiplex PCR reads again in MiXCR, with one record for every CDR3 protein. The sample has under 500,000 distinct CDR3 sequences, less than 25% seen once. The specimen comprised peripheral blood mononuclear cells (PBMCs), sampled when the disease was refractory, from a patient treated with antithyroid drugs. These receptors were obtained from a female donor with Graves disease. The CDR3 runs from the conserved cysteine through the conserved F or W. D genes are given only for firm matches. Part of the rows lack a size; the others show once, few, many or a class for expanded clones.

v_gene	abundance	d_gene	j_gene	CDR3aa	CDR3nt
TRBV7-2	many	NA	TRBJ2-7	CASSPAAATRQYF	TGTGCCAGCAGCCCCGCTGCCGCTACGAGGCAGTACTTC
TRBV7-2	many	NA	TRBJ2-5	CASRPANQETQYF	TGTGCCAGCAGACCAGCGAACCAAGAGACCCAGTACTTC
TRBV4-3	once	NA	TRBJ2-7	CASSQDLWTAKDEQYF	TGCGCCAGCAGCCAAGATTTGTGGACGGCAAAGGACGAGCAGTACTTC
TRBV20-1	few	TRBD2	TRBJ2-7	CSAISTSGIYEQYF	TGCAGTGCTATTTCGACTAGCGGGATCTACGAGCAGTACTTC
TRBV27	many	NA	TRBJ2-7	CASSLSGGVYEQYF	TGTGCCAGCAGTTTATCGGGGGGAGTGTACGAGCAGTACTTC
TRBV7-8	many	NA	TRBJ2-5	CASSPQAHERETQYF	TGTGCCAGCAGTCCGCAGGCACATGAGAGAGAGACCCAGTACTTC
TRBV15	NA	TRBD1	TRBJ2-3	CATSRDRTGGVTDTQYF	TGTGCCACCAGCAGAGATCGAACAGGGGGTGTCACAGATACGCAGTATTTT
TRBV20-1	NA	NA	TRBJ2-3	CSALLAQWDTQYF	TGCAGTGCCTTACTAGCCCAGTGGGATACGCAGTATTTT
TRBV19	NA	NA	TRBJ2-2	CASSIAFGGTDTGELFF	TGTGCCAGTAGTATAGCTTTCGGCGGGACAGACACCGGGGAGCTGTTTTTT
TRBV3-1	many	NA	TRBJ2-7	CASSQSLTHEQYF	TGTGCCAGCAGCCAGTCCCTAACCCACGAGCAGTACTTC
TRBV28	many	NA	TRBJ1-3	CASNLVEGNTIYF	TGTGCCAGCAACTTGGTGGAGGGAAACACCATATATTTT
TRBV5-1	NA	NA	TRBJ2-3	CASSLQAANTDTQYF	TGCGCCAGCAGCTTACAAGCGGCCAACACAGATACGCAGTATTTT
TRBV20-1	many	NA	TRBJ1-2	CSARAGKSVYGYTF	TGCAGTGCTAGAGCGGGGAAAAGCGTCTATGGCTACACCTTC
TRBV7-9	few	NA	TRBJ2-5	CASSLGGLAQETQYF	TGTGCCAGCAGCTTAGGAGGACTGGCCCAAGAGACCCAGTACTTC
TRBV4-2	few	NA	TRBJ1-1	CASSRPDWTLNTEAFF	TGTGCCAGCAGCCGCCCAGATTGGACGTTGAACACTGAAGCTTTCTTT
TRBV15	many	NA	TRBJ1-1	CATSRDAITVSTEAFF	TGTGCCACCAGCAGAGACGCGATTACAGTGAGCACTGAAGCTTTCTTT
TRBV5-1	few	NA	TRBJ1-4	CASSSNQGKLFF	TGCGCCAGCAGCTCGAATCAAGGGAAACTGTTTTTT
TRBV5-1	few	NA	TRBJ1-2	CASSFDTYNYGYTF	TGCGCCAGCAGCTTTGACACCTATAACTATGGCTACACCTTC
TRBV5-1	few	TRBD1	TRBJ2-5	CASSVGTGGVETQYF	TGCGCCAGCAGCGTCGGGACAGGGGGCGTAGAGACCCAGTACTTC
TRBV15	many	NA	TRBJ1-1	CATSRDTEMNKEAFF	TGTGCCACCAGCAGAGATACGGAAATGAATAAGGAAGCTTTCTTT
TRBV20-1	NA	TRBD1	TRBJ2-7	CSAQTGEAPTYEQYF	TGCAGTGCTCAAACAGGGGAAGCCCCTACCTACGAGCAGTACTTC
TRBV6-5	many	NA	TRBJ1-1	CASSYGFMTEAFF	TGTGCCAGCAGTTACGGATTTATGACTGAAGCTTTCTTT
TRBV30	NA	TRBD2	TRBJ2-2	CAWDPGGRAGELFF	TGTGCCTGGGACCCCGGAGGGAGGGCCGGGGAGCTGTTTTTT
TRBV7-3	NA	NA	TRBJ2-1	CASSWGYAESYNEQFF	TGTGCCAGCAGCTGGGGTTACGCAGAATCCTACAATGAGCAGTTCTTC
TRBV6-2/TRBV6-3	few	NA	TRBJ1-2	CASSYFSSDGYTF	TGTGCCAGCAGTTACTTTTCTTCGGATGGCTACACCTTC
TRBV14	many	NA	TRBJ1-1	CASSSGENTEAFF	TGTGCCAGCAGCTCAGGGGAGAACACTGAAGCTTTCTTT
TRBV2	many	NA	TRBJ1-1	CASRSTGFEAFF	TGTGCCAGCAGAAGCACCGGATTTGAAGCTTTCTTT
TRBV27	NA	NA	TRBJ2-2	CASRPEVLTGELFF	TGTGCCAGCAGGCCTGAAGTTTTGACCGGGGAGCTGTTTTTT
TRBV11-2	few	NA	TRBJ2-3	CASSRRSTDTQYF	TGTGCCAGCAGCCGCCGCTCGACAGATACGCAGTATTTT
TRBV20-1	few	TRBD1	TRBJ2-2	CSARDPGGVTGELFF	TGCAGTGCTAGAGATCCAGGGGGCGTCACCGGGGAGCTGTTTTTT
TRBV10-3	NA	NA	TRBJ1-4	CAISERGIGNEKLFF	TGTGCCATCAGTGAGCGTGGGATAGGGAATGAAAAACTGTTTTTT
TRBV24-1	many	NA	TRBJ1-1	CATSDFCKRNNTEAFF	TGTGCCACCAGTGATTTTTGTAAGCGCAATAACACTGAAGCTTTCTTT
TRBV6-5	NA	NA	TRBJ2-7	CASSYGEPGEQYF	TGTGCCAGCAGTTATGGAGAACCGGGCGAGCAGTACTTC